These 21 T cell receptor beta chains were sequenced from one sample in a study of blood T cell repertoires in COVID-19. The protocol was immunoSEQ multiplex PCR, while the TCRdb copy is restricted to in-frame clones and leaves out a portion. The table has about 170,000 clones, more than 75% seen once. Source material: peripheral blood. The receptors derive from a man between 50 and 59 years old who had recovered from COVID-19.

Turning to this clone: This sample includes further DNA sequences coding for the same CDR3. The CDR3 is CASSPDRYNQPQHF. The CDR3 DNA reads TGTGCCAGCTCACCAGACAGATACAATCAGCCCCAGCATTTT. The chain uses TRBV18 and TRBJ1-5; weak D call: TRBD1 (5 bases). Germline lookup yields CDR1 KGHSH and CDR2 LQKENI. Trimming stripped 2 bases from V and 3 bases from J, with 8 bases between. CDR3 size: 14 residues.

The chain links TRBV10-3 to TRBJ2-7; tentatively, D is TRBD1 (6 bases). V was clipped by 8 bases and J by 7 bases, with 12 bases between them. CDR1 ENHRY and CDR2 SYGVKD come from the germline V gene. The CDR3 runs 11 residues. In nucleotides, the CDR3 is TGTGCCATCGGCAGGGGTCAAGAGCAGTACTTC. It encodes CAIGRGQEQYF.

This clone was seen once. CDR3 DNA sequence: TGTGCCAGTAGTATATTACCAGGGGCCACTGAAGCTTTCTTT. Translation gives CASSILPGATEAFF. The chain combines TRBV19 with TRBJ1-1; maybe TRBD1 (6 bases). V was clipped by 2 bases and J by 4 bases, with 11 bases between them. The CDR3 totals 14 residues. CDR1 LNHDA and CDR2 SQIVND come from the germline V gene (reference sequence).

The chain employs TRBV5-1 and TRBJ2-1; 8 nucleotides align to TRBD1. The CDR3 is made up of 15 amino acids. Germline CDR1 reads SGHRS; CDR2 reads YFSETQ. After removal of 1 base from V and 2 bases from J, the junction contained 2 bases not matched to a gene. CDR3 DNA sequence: TGCGCCAGCAGCTTGAACAGGGGGACCTACAATGAGCAGTTCTTC. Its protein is CASSLNRGTYNEQFF.

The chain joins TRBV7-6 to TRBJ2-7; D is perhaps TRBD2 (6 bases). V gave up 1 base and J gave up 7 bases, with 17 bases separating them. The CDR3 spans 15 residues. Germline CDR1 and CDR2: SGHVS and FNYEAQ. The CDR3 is CASSLGDSITGEQYF. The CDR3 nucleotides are TGTGCCAGCAGCTTAGGGGACTCCATAACGGGGGAGCAGTACTTC.

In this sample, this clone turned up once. The CDR3 DNA reads TGTGCCAGCAGCGGTCAGGGGGCGTTGAGTGGTGGCTACACCTTC. Translation gives CASSGQGALSGGYTF. The rearrangement links TRBV9 to TRBJ1-2, with TRBD1 identical over 8 bases. The CDR3 sequence is 15 residues long. The J segment lost 7 bases and the V segment lost 3 bases, leaving 11 bases of the junction unmatched. From germline, CDR1 is SGDLS and CDR2 YYNGEE.

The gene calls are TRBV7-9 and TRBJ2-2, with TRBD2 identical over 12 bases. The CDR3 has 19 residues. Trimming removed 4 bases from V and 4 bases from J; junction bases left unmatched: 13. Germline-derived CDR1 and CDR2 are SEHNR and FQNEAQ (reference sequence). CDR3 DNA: TGTGCCAGCAGCTCCCGACTAGCGGGAGACTCCGCGGGCACCGGGGAGCTGTTTTTT. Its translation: CASSSRLAGDSAGTGELFF. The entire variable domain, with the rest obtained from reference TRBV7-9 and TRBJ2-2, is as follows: DTGVSQNPRHKITKRGQNVTFRCDPISEHNRLYWYRQTLGQGPEFLTYFQNEAQLEKSRLLSDRFSAERPKGSFSTLEIQRTEQGDSAMYLCASSSRLAGDSAGTGELFFGEGSRLTVL.

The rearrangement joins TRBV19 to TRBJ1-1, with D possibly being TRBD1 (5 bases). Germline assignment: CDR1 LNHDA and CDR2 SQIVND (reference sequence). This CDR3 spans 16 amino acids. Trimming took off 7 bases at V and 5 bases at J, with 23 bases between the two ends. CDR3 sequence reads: CASTPPWQGSWTEAFF. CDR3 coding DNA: TGTGCCAGTACCCCCCCCTGGCAGGGATCGTGGACTGAAGCTTTCTTT.

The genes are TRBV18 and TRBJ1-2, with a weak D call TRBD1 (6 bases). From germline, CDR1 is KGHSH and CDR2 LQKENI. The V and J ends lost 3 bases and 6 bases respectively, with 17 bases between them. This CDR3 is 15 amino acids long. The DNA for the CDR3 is TGTGCCAGCTCACCCGAGAGGACCGGGACAAATGGCTACACCTTC. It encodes CASSPERTGTNGYTF.

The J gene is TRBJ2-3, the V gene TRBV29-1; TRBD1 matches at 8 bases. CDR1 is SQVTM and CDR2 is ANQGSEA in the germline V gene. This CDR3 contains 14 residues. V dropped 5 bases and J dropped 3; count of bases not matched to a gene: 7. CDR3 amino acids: CSVRSGTGTDTQYF. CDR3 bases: TGCAGCGTTCGATCCGGGACAGGAACAGATACGCAGTATTTT.

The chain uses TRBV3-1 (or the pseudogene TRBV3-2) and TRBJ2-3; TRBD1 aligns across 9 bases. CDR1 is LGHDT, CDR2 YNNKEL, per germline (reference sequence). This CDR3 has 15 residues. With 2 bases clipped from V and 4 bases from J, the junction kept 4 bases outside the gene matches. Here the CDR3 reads CASSQSTGGADTQYF. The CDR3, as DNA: TGTGCCAGCAGCCAATCCACAGGGGGCGCAGATACGCAGTATTTT.

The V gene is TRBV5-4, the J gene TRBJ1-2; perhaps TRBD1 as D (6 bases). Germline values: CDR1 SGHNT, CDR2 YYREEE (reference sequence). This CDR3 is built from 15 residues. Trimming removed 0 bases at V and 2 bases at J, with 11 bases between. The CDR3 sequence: CASSLVGAINYGYTF. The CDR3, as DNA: TGTGCCAGCAGCTTGGTGGGGGCTATCAACTATGGCTACACCTTC.

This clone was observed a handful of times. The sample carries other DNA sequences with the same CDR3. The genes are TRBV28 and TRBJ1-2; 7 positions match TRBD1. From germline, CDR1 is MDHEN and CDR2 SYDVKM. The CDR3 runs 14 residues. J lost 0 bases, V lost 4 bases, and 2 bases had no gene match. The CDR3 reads CASSSGTANYGYTF. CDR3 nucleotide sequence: TGTGCCAGCAGTTCCGGGACAGCTAACTATGGCTACACCTTC.

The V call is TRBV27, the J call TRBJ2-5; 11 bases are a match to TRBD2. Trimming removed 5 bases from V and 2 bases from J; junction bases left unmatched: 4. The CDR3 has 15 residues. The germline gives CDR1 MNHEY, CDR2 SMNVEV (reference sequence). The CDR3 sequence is CASSPGTSGQETQYF. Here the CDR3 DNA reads TGTGCCAGCAGTCCCGGGACTAGCGGACAAGAGACCCAGTACTTC.

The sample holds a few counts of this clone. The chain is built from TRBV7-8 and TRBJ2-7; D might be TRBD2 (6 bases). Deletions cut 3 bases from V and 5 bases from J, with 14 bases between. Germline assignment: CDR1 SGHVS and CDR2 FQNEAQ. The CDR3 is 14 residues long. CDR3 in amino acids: CASSFWGVKDEQYF. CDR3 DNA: TGTGCCAGCAGCTTCTGGGGGGTTAAGGACGAGCAGTACTTC.

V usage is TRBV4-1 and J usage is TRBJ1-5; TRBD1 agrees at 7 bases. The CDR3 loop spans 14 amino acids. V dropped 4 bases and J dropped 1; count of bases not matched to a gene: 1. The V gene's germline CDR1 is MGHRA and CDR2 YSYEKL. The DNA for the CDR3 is TGCGCCAGCAGCCCGGGACAGAGCAATCAGCCCCAGCATTTT. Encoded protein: CASSPGQSNQPQHF.

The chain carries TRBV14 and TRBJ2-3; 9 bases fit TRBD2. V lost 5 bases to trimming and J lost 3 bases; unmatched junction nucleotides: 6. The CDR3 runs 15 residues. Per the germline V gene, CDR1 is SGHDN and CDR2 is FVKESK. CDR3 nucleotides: TGTGCCAGCAGCTCCCTAGCGGGACTTACAGATACGCAGTATTTT. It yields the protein CASSSLAGLTDTQYF.

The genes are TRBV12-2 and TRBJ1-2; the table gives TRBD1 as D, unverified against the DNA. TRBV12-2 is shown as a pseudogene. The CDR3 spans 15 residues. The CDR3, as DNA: TGTGCAAGTCGCTTATTAAGCCAGGGCAGCTATGGCTACACCTTC. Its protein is CASRLLSQGSYGYTF.

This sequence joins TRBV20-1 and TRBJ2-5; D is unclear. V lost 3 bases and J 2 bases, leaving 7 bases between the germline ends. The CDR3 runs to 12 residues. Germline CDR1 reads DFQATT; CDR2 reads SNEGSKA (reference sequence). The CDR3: CSASVEQETQYF. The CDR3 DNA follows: TGCAGTGCTAGTGTCGAGCAAGAGACCCAGTACTTC.

Here the CDR3 DNA reads TGTGCCAGCAGAGAGACAGGCGCCGAGACCCAGTACTTC. Protein product: CASRETGAETQYF. The V gene is TRBV12-3 or TRBV12-4, the J gene TRBJ2-5, with a weak D call TRBD1 (6 bases). This CDR3 spans 13 amino acids. Trimming stripped 6 bases from V and 5 bases from J, with 13 bases between.

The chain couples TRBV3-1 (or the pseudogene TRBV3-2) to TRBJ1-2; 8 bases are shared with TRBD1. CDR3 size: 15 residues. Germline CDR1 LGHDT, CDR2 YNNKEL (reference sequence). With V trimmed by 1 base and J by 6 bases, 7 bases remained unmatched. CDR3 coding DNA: TGTGCCAGCAGCCAAGCTCGGACAGGGTATAATGGCTACACCTTC. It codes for CASSQARTGYNGYTF.